These 28 T cell receptor beta chains were sequenced from one sample in a study of T cell responses to AZD1222 COVID-19 vaccine. Here immunoSEQ multiplex PCR was the method, and the copy in TCRdb shows in-frame clones only, minus some. The sample yields around 160,000 clones, 75% to 95% seen once. Sequenced material: peripheral blood, taken on day 0 of MenACWY control vaccination. Every receptor here comes from an adult in good health.

This clone was observed once. The chain recombines TRBV2 with TRBJ1-1; tentatively, D is TRBD1 (6 bases). Per the germline V gene, CDR1 is SNHLY and CDR2 is FYNNEI. Trimming stripped 6 bases from V and 0 bases from J, with 8 bases between. The CDR3 has 13 amino acids. The CDR3 DNA follows: TGTGCCAGCAGGGGACAAATGAACACTGAAGCTTTCTTT. This gives the protein CASRGQMNTEAFF.

V gene TRBV18 combines with J gene TRBJ2-6; no firm D call. The CDR3 is 14 residues long. The V end was cut by 3 bases, the J end by 1 base, with 4 bases between. CDR1 and CDR2 from the germline V gene are KGHSH and LQKENI. The chain's CDR3 is CASSPGSGANVLTF. The CDR3 DNA follows: TGTGCCAGCTCACCCGGATCTGGGGCCAACGTCCTGACTTTC.

The chain employs TRBV29-1 and TRBJ1-4; a possible D gene is TRBD1 (5 bases). Germline CDR1 is SQVTM and CDR2 is ANQGSEA. The CDR3 covers 11 residues. Trimming took off 7 bases at V and 8 bases at J, with 11 bases between the two ends. In nucleotides, the CDR3 is TGCAGCGGCGGGTACAGGGAAAAACTGTTTTTT. The encoded protein is CSGGYREKLFF.

The chain couples TRBV2 to TRBJ2-7; D may be TRBD2 (6 bases). Germline CDR1 reads SNHLY; CDR2 reads FYNNEI. V lost 7 bases to trimming and J lost 12 bases, with 16 bases between them. The CDR3 covers 11 residues. CDR3 sequence (DNA): TGTGCCAGCACCGACGGGAGAAATAGGTACTTC. It translates to CASTDGRNRYF.

V usage is TRBV18 and J usage is TRBJ2-7, with 7 bases lining up with TRBD1. V lost 3 bases and J lost 6; bases outside the gene matches: 11. In germline, CDR1 is KGHSH, CDR2 LQKENI. The CDR3 consists of 15 residues. The CDR3 loop reads CASSPHSTGSVEQYF. The CDR3 DNA reads TGTGCCAGCTCACCCCACTCGACAGGGTCCGTCGAGCAGTACTTC.

The rearrangement joins TRBV28 to TRBJ1-2; TRBD1 might be the D (6 bases). V dropped 5 bases and J dropped 5 bases, with 12 bases sitting between them. Germline loops: CDR1 MDHEN, CDR2 SYDVKM. The CDR3 has 13 residues. In nucleotides, the CDR3 is TGTGCCAGCAGTCCAACAGGGATTTATGGCTACACCTTC. Protein sequence: CASSPTGIYGYTF.

V and J are TRBV28 and TRBJ2-2, with 8 bases aligning to TRBD1. V lost 3 bases to trimming and J lost 3 bases; unmatched junction nucleotides: 12. CDR1 and CDR2 (germline): MDHEN, SYDVKM. The CDR3 length is 18 residues. The CDR3 DNA sequence: TGTGCCAGCAGTTTGCCCAGGGGGCGCAAAGGGTACACCGGGGAGCTGTTTTTT. Protein sequence: CASSLPRGRKGYTGELFF.

This chain joins TRBV7-8 and TRBJ1-1; D is undetermined. In germline, CDR1 is SGHVS, CDR2 FQNEAQ. V was trimmed by 0 bases and J by 0 bases, leaving 11 bases between them. The CDR3 covers 16 residues. The CDR3 reads CASSLASPELNTEAFF. The CDR3 nucleotides are TGTGCCAGCAGCTTAGCATCCCCGGAGCTGAACACTGAAGCTTTCTTT. Full variable domain (outside the CDR3, taken from reference TRBV7-8 and TRBJ1-1): GAGVSQSPRYKVAKRGQDVALRCDPISGHVSLFWYQQALGQGPEFLTYFQNEAQLDKSGLPSDRFFAERPEGSVSTLKIQRTQQEDSAVYLCASSLASPELNTEAFFGQGTRLTVV.

V and J are TRBV7-2 and TRBJ2-7, with D possibly TRBD1 on 6 matching bases. V was pared by 1 base and J by 0 bases, with 10 bases between. This CDR3 is 15 amino acids long. Germline CDR1 SGHTA, CDR2 FQGNSA. The CDR3 region has the DNA TGTGCCAGCAGCTTAGGAGGGACATTCTCCTACGAGCAGTACTTC. Protein sequence: CASSLGGTFSYEQYF. Using reference TRBV7-2 and TRBJ2-7 for the parts outside the CDR3, the full variable domain is GAGVSQSPSNKVTEKGKDVELRCDPISGHTALYWYRQSLGQGLEFLIYFQGNSAPDKSGLPSDRFSAERTGGSVSTLTIQRTQQEDSAVYLCASSLGGTFSYEQYFGPGTRLTVT.

The genes are TRBV5-4 and TRBJ1-1; a possible D gene is TRBD1 (5 bases). CDR1 SGHNT and CDR2 YYREEE come from the germline V gene (reference sequence). Trimming cost V 10 bases and J 2 bases, with 9 bases left between them. The length of the CDR3 is 11 residues. CDR3 sequence (DNA): TGTGCCTTCGGGGCCAACACTGAAGCTTTCTTT. Protein: CAFGANTEAFF.

The chain employs TRBV6-5 and TRBJ2-6; D is possibly TRBD1 (6 bases). The CDR3 is 15 amino acids. The germline V gene encodes CDR1 MNHEY and CDR2 SVGAGI. The ends were cut back, 5 bases at V and 0 bases at J, with 8 bases in the middle. The CDR3 DNA reads TGTGCCAGCAGTACAGGGTCCTCTGGGGCCAACGTCCTGACTTTC. It specifies CASSTGSSGANVLTF.

The V and J genes are TRBV11-2 and TRBJ1-2; maybe TRBD1 (6 bases). Trimming pared 5 bases from V and 2 bases from J, leaving 12 bases between. This CDR3 spans 14 amino acids. The germline V gene has CDR1 SGHAT and CDR2 FQNNGV. The CDR3 protein is CASSPGTLNYGYTF. The CDR3, as DNA: TGTGCCAGCAGCCCGGGGACATTGAACTATGGCTACACCTTC. Full variable domain (remainder filled in from reference TRBV11-2 and TRBJ1-2): EAGVAQSPRYKIIEKRQSVAFWCNPISGHATLYWYQQILGQGPKLLIQFQNNGVVDDSQLPKDRFSAERLKGVDSTLKIQPAKLEDSAVYLCASSPGTLNYGYTFGSGTRLTVV.

The J gene is TRBJ1-1, the V gene TRBV7-9; 10 nucleotides agree with TRBD1. V trimming: 5 bases; J trimming: 5 bases; junction bases outside the gene matches: 11. CDR1 is SEHNR, CDR2 FQNEAQ, per germline (reference sequence). This CDR3 comprises 16 residues. This chain's CDR3 is CASSHRDRGFGTEAFF. The CDR3 DNA reads TGTGCCAGCAGCCACCGGGACAGGGGATTTGGGACTGAAGCTTTCTTT.

The rearrangement links TRBV5-1 to TRBJ2-1; 8 bases line up with TRBD2. Germline V gene lookup returns CDR1 SGHRS and CDR2 YFSETQ. V lost 2 bases, J lost 2 bases, and 9 bases stayed unmatched. The CDR3 length is 17 residues. CDR3 DNA sequence: TGCGCCAGCAGCTTTTCCGGGACTAGGGGCGCCTACAATGAGCAGTTCTTC. Amino acids: CASSFSGTRGAYNEQFF.

The J gene is TRBJ1-3, the V gene TRBV2; 7 positions match TRBD1. The V gene end was trimmed by 5 bases and the J gene end by 2 bases; junction bases not matched to a gene: 0. Germline CDR1 SNHLY, CDR2 FYNNEI. The CDR3 runs to 13 residues. The CDR3 protein is CASSTGAGNTIYF. CDR3 sequence (DNA): TGTGCCAGCAGTACAGGGGCTGGAAACACCATATATTTT.

Here the CDR3 DNA reads TGTGCCAGCAACCTACCCGGACTGCCCCAGCATTTT. It yields the protein CASNLPGLPQHF. The chain couples TRBV12-3 or TRBV12-4 to TRBJ1-5; D call uncertain. Trimming stripped 7 bases from V and 9 bases from J, with 13 bases between. The CDR3 covers 12 residues.

This clone was observed a few times. This chain uses TRBV12-3 or TRBV12-4 with TRBJ2-2; D remains ambiguous. V lost 5 bases and J 3 bases, leaving 7 bases between the germline ends. The CDR3 covers 13 residues. The CDR3 sequence: CASSPPYTGELFF. The CDR3 DNA reads as TGTGCCAGCAGTCCCCCGTACACCGGGGAGCTGTTTTTT.

J is TRBJ2-1 and V is TRBV4-2; possibly TRBD1 or TRBD2 for D (6 bases each). The CDR3 sequence is 14 residues long. V lost 0 bases to trimming and J lost 7 bases, with 10 bases between them. Germline V lookup: CDR1 LGHNA, CDR2 YNFKEQ. The CDR3 DNA reads TGTGCCAGCAGCCAAGATATAGGGGGGAATGAGCAGTTCTTC. It specifies CASSQDIGGNEQFF.

The J gene is TRBJ1-2, the V gene TRBV5-1; D uncertain. Germline loops: CDR1 SGHRS, CDR2 YFSETQ. The V and J ends lost 1 base and 4 bases respectively, with 8 bases between them. The CDR3 runs 13 residues. CDR3 loop: CASSLPGFYGYTF. CDR3 DNA sequence: TGCGCCAGCAGCTTGCCGGGGTTCTATGGCTACACCTTC.

The rearrangement uses TRBV29-1 and TRBJ1-1; TRBD1 is a possible D gene (5 bases). Germline V gene sequence: CDR1 SQVTM, CDR2 ANQGSEA. CDR3 length: 15 residues. V dropped 4 bases and J dropped 1 base, with 16 bases sitting between them. In nucleotides, the CDR3 is TGCAGCGTTGGCCCGGGGGATATAGCGAACACTGAAGCTTTCTTT. It encodes CSVGPGDIANTEAFF.

This clone was counted once. The rearrangement joins TRBV7-2 to TRBJ1-3, with a tentative D call TRBD1 (6 bases). Trimming cost V 5 bases and J 4 bases, with 18 bases left between them. The germline gives CDR1 SGHTA, CDR2 FQGNSA. The CDR3 runs to 16 residues. CDR3 region: CASSIHRTEKGNTIYF. In DNA form, the CDR3 reads TGTGCCAGCAGCATACATAGGACAGAGAAAGGAAACACCATATATTTT.

This clone was found once. The chain joins TRBV5-7 to TRBJ1-2, with TRBD1 identical over 7 bases. TRBV5-7 carries the ORF label, with uncertain function. The CDR3 loop spans 14 amino acids. After removal of 4 bases from V and 5 bases from J, the junction contained 8 bases not matched to a gene. The CDR3 bases are TGTGCCAGCAGCCCCACAGGGGCGAGGTATGGCTACACCTTC. It yields the protein CASSPTGARYGYTF.

This chain uses TRBV28 with TRBJ1-2; D ambiguous. The germline CDR1 and CDR2 sequences are MDHEN and SYDVKM. Trimming left V 5 bases short and J 6 bases short, with 10 bases between. The CDR3 is 12 amino acids. CDR3: CASSGTDHGYTF. In nucleotides, the CDR3 is TGTGCCAGCAGTGGTACAGATCATGGCTACACCTTC.

The chain couples TRBV7-8 to TRBJ2-1, with TRBD2 matching over 7 bases. V dropped 3 bases and J dropped 4; count of bases not matched to a gene: 9. This CDR3 is built from 16 residues. CDR1 and CDR2 from the germline V gene are SGHVS and FQNEAQ. CDR3 in amino acids: CASSLAWGGGYNEQFF. The CDR3 DNA is TGTGCCAGCAGCTTGGCGTGGGGGGGAGGGTACAATGAGCAGTTCTTC. Full variable domain (outside the CDR3, taken from reference TRBV7-8 and TRBJ2-1): GAGVSQSPRYKVAKRGQDVALRCDPISGHVSLFWYQQALGQGPEFLTYFQNEAQLDKSGLPSDRFFAERPEGSVSTLKIQRTQQEDSAVYLCASSLAWGGGYNEQFFGPGTRLTVL.

This chain links TRBV30 with TRBJ2-7; D might be TRBD1 (6 bases). The CDR3 runs 13 residues. From germline, CDR1 is GTSNPN and CDR2 SVGIG (reference sequence). The ends were cut back, 4 bases at V and 5 bases at J, with 15 bases in the middle. As DNA, the CDR3 is TGTGCCTGGAAACAGGGCCTTTGGAACGAGCAGTACTTC. Protein product: CAWKQGLWNEQYF.

V is TRBV9 and J is TRBJ1-6; D remains ambiguous. The length of the CDR3 is 14 residues. V was pared by 0 bases and J by 5 bases, with 6 bases between. CDR1 is SGDLS, CDR2 YYNGEE, per germline. CDR3: CASSVGGNNSPLHF. DNA for the CDR3: TGTGCCAGCAGCGTAGGTGGAAATAATTCACCCCTCCACTTT.

The CDR3 coding sequence is TGTGCCAGCAGCCAAAATCCGGGACGGAATGAAAAACTGTTTTTT. Its translation: CASSQNPGRNEKLFF. The genes are TRBV14 and TRBJ1-4; D might be TRBD1 (5 bases). The CDR3 is 15 residues long. The germline V and J ends were trimmed by 2 bases and 5 bases, with 12 bases remaining between them. In germline, CDR1 is SGHDN, CDR2 FVKESK.

The table lists this clone with a count of one. The J gene is TRBJ1-5, the V gene TRBV11-2; the D is unclear. Trimming removed 0 bases from V and 0 bases from J, with 3 bases in between. Germline CDR1 is SGHAT and CDR2 is FQNNGV. This CDR3 spans 14 amino acids. Written as DNA, the CDR3 is TGTGCCAGCAGCTTAGATGGTAGCAATCAGCCCCAGCATTTT. Its protein is CASSLDGSNQPQHF. The full variable domain, rest sourced from reference TRBV11-2 and TRBJ1-5, is EAGVAQSPRYKIIEKRQSVAFWCNPISGHATLYWYQQILGQGPKLLIQFQNNGVVDDSQLPKDRFSAERLKGVDSTLKIQPAKLEDSAVYLCASSLDGSNQPQHFGDGTRLSIL.